This TCR beta chain was sequenced in a study of CD8+ T cells in alopecia areata. Extracted from the samples, RNA was reverse transcribed into cDNA to serve as the sequencing template. Repertoires were generated with immunoSEQ multiplex PCR, while TCRdb's copy carries only in-frame clones and drops some. The sample includes roughly 200,000 clones, around 63% seen only once; the top ten take 1.7%. Germline CDR1 is MDHEN and CDR2 is SYDVKM. The CDR3 is 14 amino acids. Trimming took off 7 bases at V and 0 bases at J, with 12 bases between the two ends. This specimen was CD4+ T cells sorted from blood, taken at week 0. This sequence originates from a human donor with alopecia areata. J is TRBJ1-2 and V is TRBV28, with D unclear. The CDR3 protein is CASTPEHSNYGYTF. The CDR3 DNA reads as TGTGCCAGCACCCCGGAACATTCTAACTATGGCTACACCTTC.